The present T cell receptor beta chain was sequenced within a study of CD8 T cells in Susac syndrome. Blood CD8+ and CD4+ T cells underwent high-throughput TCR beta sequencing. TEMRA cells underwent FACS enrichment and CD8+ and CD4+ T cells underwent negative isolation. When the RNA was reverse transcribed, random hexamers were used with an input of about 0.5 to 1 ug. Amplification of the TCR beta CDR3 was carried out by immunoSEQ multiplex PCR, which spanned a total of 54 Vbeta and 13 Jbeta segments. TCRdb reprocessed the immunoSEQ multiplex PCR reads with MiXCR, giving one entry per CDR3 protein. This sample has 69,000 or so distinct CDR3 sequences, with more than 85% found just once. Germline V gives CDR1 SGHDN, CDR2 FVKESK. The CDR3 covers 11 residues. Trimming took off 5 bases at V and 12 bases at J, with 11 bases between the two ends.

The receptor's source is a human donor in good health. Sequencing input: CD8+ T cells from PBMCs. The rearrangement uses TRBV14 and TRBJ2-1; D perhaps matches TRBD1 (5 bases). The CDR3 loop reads CASSLGVVQFF. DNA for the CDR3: TGTGCCAGCAGCTTAGGGGTGGTGCAGTTCTTC. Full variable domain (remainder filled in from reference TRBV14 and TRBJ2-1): EAGVTQFPSHSVIEKGQTVTLRCDPISGHDNLYWYRRVMGKEIKFLLHFVKESKQDESGMPNNRFLAERTGGTYSTLKVQPAELEDSGVYFCASSLGVVQFFGPGTRLTVL.